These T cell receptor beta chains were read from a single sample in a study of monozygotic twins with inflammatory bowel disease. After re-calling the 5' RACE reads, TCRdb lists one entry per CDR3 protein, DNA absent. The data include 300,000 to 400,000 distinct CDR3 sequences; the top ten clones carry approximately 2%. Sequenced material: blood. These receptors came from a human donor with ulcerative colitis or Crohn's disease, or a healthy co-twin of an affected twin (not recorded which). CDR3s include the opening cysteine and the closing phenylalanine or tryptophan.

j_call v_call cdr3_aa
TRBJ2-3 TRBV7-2 CASSTSTQGTGQYF
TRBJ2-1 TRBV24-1 CATSNPRLGLWGEQFF
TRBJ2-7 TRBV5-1 CASSPLLAGINEQYF
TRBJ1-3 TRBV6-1 CASSGGLSGNTIYF
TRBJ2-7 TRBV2 CASSAQLASSYEQYF
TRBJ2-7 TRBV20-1 CSARPSPGYEQYF
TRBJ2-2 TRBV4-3 CASSQDHRANTGELFF
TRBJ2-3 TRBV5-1 CASSAHKRELTDTQYF
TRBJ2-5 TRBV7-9 CASSLIGQSETQYF
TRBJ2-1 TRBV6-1 CASRKGPNEQFF
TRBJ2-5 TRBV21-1 CASSHGQGAAETQYF
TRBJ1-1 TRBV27 CASSTPQGTEAFF
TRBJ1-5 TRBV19 CASSVDSSNQPQHF
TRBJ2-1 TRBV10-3 CAISPAPVIAIDYNEQFF
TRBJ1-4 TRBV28 CAALGPNEKLFF
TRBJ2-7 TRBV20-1 CSASGDRGPEQYF
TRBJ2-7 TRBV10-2 CASSEGGQGKNEQYF
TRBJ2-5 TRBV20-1 CSATLRLAGEETQYF
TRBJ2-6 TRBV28 CASSFPGLAANVLTF
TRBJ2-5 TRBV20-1 CSAREGLGAQETQYF
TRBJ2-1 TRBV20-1 CSAISAGGTYNEQFF
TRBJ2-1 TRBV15 CATSGDGLAGYSYNEQFF